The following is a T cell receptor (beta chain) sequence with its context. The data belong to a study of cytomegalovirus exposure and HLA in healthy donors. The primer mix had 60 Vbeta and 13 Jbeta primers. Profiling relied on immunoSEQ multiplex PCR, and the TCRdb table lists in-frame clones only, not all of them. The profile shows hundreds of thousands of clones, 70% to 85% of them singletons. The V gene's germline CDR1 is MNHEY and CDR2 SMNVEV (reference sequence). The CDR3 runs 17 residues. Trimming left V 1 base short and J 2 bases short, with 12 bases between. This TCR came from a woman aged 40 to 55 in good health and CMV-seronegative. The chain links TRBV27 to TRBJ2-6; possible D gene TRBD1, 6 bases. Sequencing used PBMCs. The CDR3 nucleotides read TGTGCCAGCAGTTTATTGATAGGGGGTGCTGGGGCCAACGTCCTGACTTTC. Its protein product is CASSLLIGGAGANVLTF.